This entry lists 14 T cell receptor beta chains sequenced from one sample in a study of human T cells and chemical hapten exposure. As to time point: pre-sensitization, week 0. As to treatment: therapeutic diphenylcyclopropenone sensitization with weekly scalp DPC. Each CDR3 protein gets one entry after TCRdb re-called the RACE reads with MiXCR. The repertoire holds approximately 38,000 distinct CDR3 sequences, with under 12% as singletons. The sample in question was whole blood, obtained in connection with sensitization to the hapten diphenylcyclopropenone (DPC). The source of these receptors is a man younger than 45 with alopecia areata. Some clones in this sample may be carry-over from other donors' samples.

This clonotype occurred a few times. The J gene is TRBJ2-1, the V gene TRBV29-1, with 7 bases that match TRBD1. CDR1 and CDR2 (germline): SQVTM, ANQGSEA. Trimming removed 3 bases from V and 5 bases from J; junction bases left unmatched: 10. The CDR3 totals 15 residues. The CDR3 loop reads CSVDLGGFQDNEQFF. CDR3 DNA: TGCAGCGTTGATTTAGGGGGCTTCCAGGACAATGAGCAGTTCTTC.

In this sample, this clonotype turned up many times. This CDR3 is CASSPDSRGDSLGQPQHF. The CDR3 nucleotides read TGTGCCAGCAGCCCGGACAGTCGGGGGGATTCGTTAGGTCAGCCCCAGCATTTT. The chain is built from TRBV3-2 and TRBJ1-5; TRBD1 reflects the table's D call only, with no check against the DNA. TRBV3-2 is given as a pseudogene. The CDR3 is made up of 18 amino acids.

In this sample, this clonotype turned up many times. This chain uses TRBV7-3 with TRBJ2-5, with D unclear. The V end was cut by 3 bases, the J end by 4 bases, with 9 bases between. CDR1 and CDR2 from the germline V gene are SGHTA and FQGTGA. The CDR3 covers 13 residues. CDR3 sequence (DNA): TGTGCCAGCAGCTTGGGTCCAGGAGAGACCCAGTACTTC. It codes for CASSLGPGETQYF.

Ten or more counts support this clonotype. The chain recombines TRBV2 with TRBJ1-6; no reliable D call. This CDR3 region has 17 residues. V was clipped by 5 bases and J by 0 bases, with 14 bases between them. Germline CDR1 and CDR2: SNHLY and FYNNEI. The CDR3 region has the DNA TGTGCCAGCAGTCGACGACACCCTGGCTCCTATAATTCACCCCTCCACTTT. Amino acid sequence: CASSRRHPGSYNSPLHF.

The sample holds many counts of this clonotype. The V call is TRBV4-1, the J call TRBJ2-2, with 9 nucleotides matching TRBD1. V lost 1 base, J lost 5 bases, and 2 bases stayed unmatched. Germline CDR1 is MGHRA and CDR2 is YSYEKL. CDR3 size: 15 residues. The CDR3: CASSQVGQGTGELFF. DNA of the CDR3: TGCGCCAGCAGCCAAGTTGGACAGGGGACCGGGGAGCTGTTTTTT.

The chain combines TRBV7-9 with TRBJ2-3; D might be TRBD1 or TRBD2, each matching 5 bases. The CDR3 consists of 15 residues. The V and J ends lost 6 bases and 5 bases respectively, with 18 bases between them. Germline CDR1 SEHNR, CDR2 FQNEAQ (reference sequence). The CDR3 DNA follows: TGTGCCAGCAGTGGCCCGGGACCCTCCGGAGATACGCAGTATTTT. This encodes CASSGPGPSGDTQYF.

The J gene is TRBJ2-7, the V gene TRBV29-1; 10 positions agree with TRBD1. Losses at the gene ends were 5 bases for V and 3 bases for J; bases not matched to a gene: 7. The CDR3 loop spans 14 amino acids. The germline gives CDR1 SQVTM, CDR2 ANQGSEA. As DNA, the CDR3 is TGCAGCGTTCTAGACAGGGGGCGTCACTACGAGCAGTACGTC. It is translated as CSVLDRGRHYEQYV.

The chain employs TRBV4-3 and TRBJ2-3; possible D gene TRBD2, 6 bases. This CDR3 contains 16 residues. The germline CDR1 and CDR2 sequences are LGHNA and YSLEER. Trimming shortened V by 0 bases and J by 0 bases, and 10 bases separated the two germline ends. This chain's CDR3 is CASSQDLGTSTDTQYF. CDR3 bases: TGCGCCAGCAGCCAAGATTTGGGGACTAGCACAGATACGCAGTATTTT.

The chain has TRBV6-1 and TRBJ2-7, with 7 bases aligning to TRBD2. The CDR3 consists of 13 residues. Germline V gene lookup returns CDR1 MNHNS and CDR2 SASEGT. The V segment lost 10 bases and the J segment 0 bases; nucleotides outside the gene matches: 6. The CDR3 DNA sequence: TGTGCCACCCAACTAGCGTTCTCCTACGAGCAGTACTTC. Protein product: CATQLAFSYEQYF.

This clonotype was counted only a few times. The chain recombines TRBV12-3 or TRBV12-4 with TRBJ2-6; TRBD2 matches 9 bases. The V segment lost 4 bases and the J segment 4 bases; nucleotides outside the gene matches: 5. The length of the CDR3 is 16 residues. CDR3 sequence: CASSWVAGVGANVLTF. CDR3 coding DNA: TGTGCCAGCAGTTGGGTAGCGGGGGTCGGGGCCAACGTCCTGACTTTC.

The chain joins TRBV12-3 or TRBV12-4 to TRBJ1-1, with D maybe TRBD1 (6 bases). The CDR3 has 14 residues. The V gene lost 6 bases and the J gene lost 2 bases, with 13 bases spanning the gap. The CDR3 nucleotides are TGTGCCAGCAGGCAGGGGACCTCTAACACTGAAGCTTTCTTT. Its translation: CASRQGTSNTEAFF.

V and J are TRBV7-9 and TRBJ2-1, with 13 bases aligning to TRBD2. V lost 3 bases to trimming and J lost 4 bases; unmatched junction nucleotides: 3. Germline-derived CDR1 and CDR2 are SEHNR and FQNEAQ (reference sequence). The CDR3 totals 16 residues. The DNA for the CDR3 is TGTGCCAGCAGCTTGATGGGACTAGCGGGATACAATGAGCAGTTCTTC. Residues: CASSLMGLAGYNEQFF. The entire variable domain, with the rest obtained from reference TRBV7-9 and TRBJ2-1, is as follows: DTGVSQNPRHKITKRGQNVTFRCDPISEHNRLYWYRQTLGQGPEFLTYFQNEAQLEKSRLLSDRFSAERPKGSFSTLEIQRTEQGDSAMYLCASSLMGLAGYNEQFFGPGTRLTVL.

This clonotype was seen a few times. The chain is built from TRBV4-2 and TRBJ2-2, with D unresolved. The CDR3 runs to 15 residues. Germline-derived CDR1 and CDR2 are LGHNA and YNFKEQ. V lost 8 bases to trimming and J lost 5 bases, with 18 bases between them. This CDR3 reads CASASTNRNTGELFF. The CDR3 nucleotides are TGTGCCAGCGCTTCTACCAACAGAAATACCGGGGAGCTGTTTTTT.

The rearrangement uses TRBV5-1 and TRBJ2-2; TRBD1 might be the D (5 bases). This CDR3 is built from 15 residues. In germline, CDR1 is SGHRS, CDR2 YFSETQ. The V end lost 1 base, the J end lost 1 base, and 8 bases lay between the germline ends. The DNA for the CDR3 is TGCGCCAGCAGCTTGTTACAGGTGAACACCGGGGAGCTGTTTTTT. Translation gives CASSLLQVNTGELFF.